These T cell receptor beta chains were read from a single sample in a study of CD8 T cells in Susac syndrome. Each CDR3 protein is one row after TCRdb ran MiXCR on the immunoSEQ multiplex PCR reads. The sample yields some 120,000 distinct CDR3 sequences, roughly 94% seen once. The sequencing sample was made of CD4+ T cells from PBMCs. These receptors all stem from a human donor with multiple sclerosis. Each CDR3 is given with its conserved first and last residue. D genes are given only for firm matches. Clone size is stated in some rows and not others, as once, few, many or a class when expanded.

abundance | j_gene | v_gene | d_gene | CDR3aa | CDR3nt
once | TRBJ1-1 | TRBV10-2 | . | CASSEGQNTEAFF | TGCGCCAGCAGTGAAGGACAGAACACTGAAGCTTTCTTT
. | TRBJ2-2 | TRBV6-2/TRBV6-3 | . | CATKGQLNTGELFF | TGTGCCACCAAGGGACAACTGAACACCGGGGAGCTGTTTTTT
once | TRBJ1-3 | TRBV2 | . | CAALAAAGNTIYF | TGTGCCGCCTTGGCTGCGGCTGGAAACACCATATATTTT
. | TRBJ2-1 | TRBV11-2 | . | CASSLAPSDRAVYNEQFF | TGTGCCAGCAGCTTAGCCCCTAGCGACAGGGCCGTATACAATGAGCAGTTCTTC
once | TRBJ1-1 | TRBV29-1 | . | CSVEVFRGLNTEAFF | TGCAGCGTTGAAGTCTTCAGGGGCCTGAACACTGAAGCTTTCTTT
. | TRBJ2-1 | TRBV18 | . | CASSLAALYNEQFF | TGTGCCAGCTCACTCGCGGCCTTATACAATGAGCAGTTCTTC
once | TRBJ1-1 | TRBV11-2 | . | CASSLVPGYTEAFF | TGTGCCAGCAGCTTAGTCCCAGGGTACACTGAAGCTTTCTTT
. | TRBJ2-2 | TRBV6-5 | . | CASGNTGELFF | TGTGCCAGCGGCAACACCGGGGAGCTGTTTTTT
. | TRBJ2-1 | TRBV7-9 | . | CASSSPGLDYNEQFF | TGTGCCAGCAGCTCGCCTGGACTGGACTACAATGAGCAGTTCTTC
. | TRBJ2-4 | TRBV6-1 | . | CASGKGGGNIQYF | TGTGCCAGCGGAAAGGGGGGAGGGAACATTCAGTACTTC
. | TRBJ1-2 | TRBV27 | . | CASGLLNYGYTF | TGTGCCAGCGGTTTGTTGAACTATGGCTACACCTTC
. | TRBJ1-2 | TRBV5-4 | . | CASSSKTGSGGYTF | TGTGCCAGCAGCTCCAAGACGGGTTCGGGGGGCTACACCTTC
. | TRBJ1-1 | TRBV29-1 | . | CSGGWTVNTEAFF | TGCAGCGGGGGCTGGACGGTGAACACTGAAGCTTTCTTT
. | TRBJ2-2 | TRBV6-5 | TRBD1 | CASSRTGGTGELFF | TGTGCCAGCAGCCGGACAGGGGGCACCGGGGAGCTGTTTTTT
. | TRBJ1-3 | TRBV7-2 | TRBD1 | CASSPGQFSGNTIYF | TGTGCCAGCAGCCCGGGACAGTTCTCTGGAAACACCATATATTTT
. | TRBJ1-1 | TRBV14 | . | CASSQGFNTEAFF | TGTGCCAGCAGCCAAGGCTTTAACACTGAAGCTTTCTTT
. | TRBJ2-7 | TRBV15 | TRBD2 | CATATGTSGPEQYF | TGTGCCACCGCTACCGGGACTAGCGGCCCCGAGCAGTACTTC
. | TRBJ1-3 | TRBV5-1 | . | CASSRGTSGNTIYF | TGCGCCAGCAGCAGAGGGACGTCTGGAAACACCATATATTTT